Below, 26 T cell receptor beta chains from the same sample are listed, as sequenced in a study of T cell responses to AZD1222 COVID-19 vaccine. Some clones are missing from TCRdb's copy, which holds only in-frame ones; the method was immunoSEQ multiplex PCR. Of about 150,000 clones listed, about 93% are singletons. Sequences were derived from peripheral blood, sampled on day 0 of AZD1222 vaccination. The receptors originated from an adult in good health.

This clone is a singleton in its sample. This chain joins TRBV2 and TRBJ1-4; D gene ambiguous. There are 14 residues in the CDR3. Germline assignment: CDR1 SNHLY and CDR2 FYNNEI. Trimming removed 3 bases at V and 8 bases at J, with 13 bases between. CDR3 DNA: TGTGCCAGCAGTGAGGAGCCATTAGGGGAAAAACTGTTTTTT. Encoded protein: CASSEEPLGEKLFF.

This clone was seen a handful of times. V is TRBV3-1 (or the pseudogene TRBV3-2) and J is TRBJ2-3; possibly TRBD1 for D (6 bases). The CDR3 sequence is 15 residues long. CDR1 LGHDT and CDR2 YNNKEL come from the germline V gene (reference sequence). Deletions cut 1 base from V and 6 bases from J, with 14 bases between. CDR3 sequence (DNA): TGTGCCAGCAGCCAAGGGTTCAGGGGCAGGGATACGCAGTATTTT. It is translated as CASSQGFRGRDTQYF.

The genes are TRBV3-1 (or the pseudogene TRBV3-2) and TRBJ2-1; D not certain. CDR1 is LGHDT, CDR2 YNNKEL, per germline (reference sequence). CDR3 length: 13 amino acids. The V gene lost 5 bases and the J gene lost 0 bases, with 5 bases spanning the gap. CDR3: CASSISSYNEQFF. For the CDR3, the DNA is TGTGCCAGCAGCATCAGCTCCTACAATGAGCAGTTCTTC.

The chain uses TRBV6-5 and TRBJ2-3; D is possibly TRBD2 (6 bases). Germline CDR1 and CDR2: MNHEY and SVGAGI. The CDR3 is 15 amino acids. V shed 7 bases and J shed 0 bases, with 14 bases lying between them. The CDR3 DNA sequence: TGTGCCAGCAAATATAGCGGAACTAGCACAGATACGCAGTATTTT. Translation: CASKYSGTSTDTQYF.

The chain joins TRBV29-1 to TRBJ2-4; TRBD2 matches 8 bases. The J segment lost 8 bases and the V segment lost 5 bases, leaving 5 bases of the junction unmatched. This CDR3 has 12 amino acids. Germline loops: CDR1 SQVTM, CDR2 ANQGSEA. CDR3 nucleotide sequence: TGCAGCGTTTTAGCGGGATACGACATTCAGTACTTC. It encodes CSVLAGYDIQYF.

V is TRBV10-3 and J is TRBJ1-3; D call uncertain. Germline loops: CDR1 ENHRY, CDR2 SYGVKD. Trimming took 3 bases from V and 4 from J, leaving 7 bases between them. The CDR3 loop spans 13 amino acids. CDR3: CAISERLGNTIYF. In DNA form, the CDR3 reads TGTGCCATCAGTGAAAGGCTGGGAAACACCATATATTTT.

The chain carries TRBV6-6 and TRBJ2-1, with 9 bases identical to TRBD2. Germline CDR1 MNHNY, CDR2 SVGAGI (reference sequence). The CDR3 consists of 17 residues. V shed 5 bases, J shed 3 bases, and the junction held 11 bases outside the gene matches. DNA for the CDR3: TGTGCCAGCAGTCCCGCGGGGGCGACTAGCGGCTACAATGAGCAGTTCTTC. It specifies CASSPAGATSGYNEQFF.

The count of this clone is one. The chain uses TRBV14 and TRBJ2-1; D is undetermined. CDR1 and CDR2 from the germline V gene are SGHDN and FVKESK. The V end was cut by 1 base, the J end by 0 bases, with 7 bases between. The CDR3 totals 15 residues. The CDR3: CASSQAGFSYNEQFF. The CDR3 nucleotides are TGTGCCAGCAGCCAAGCCGGATTCTCCTACAATGAGCAGTTCTTC.

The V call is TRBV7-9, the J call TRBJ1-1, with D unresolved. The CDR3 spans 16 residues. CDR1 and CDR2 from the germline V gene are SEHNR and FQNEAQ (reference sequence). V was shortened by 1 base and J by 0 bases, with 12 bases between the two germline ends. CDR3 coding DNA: TGTGCCAGCAGCTTAGGGTCGGGGAGAATGAACACTGAAGCTTTCTTT. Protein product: CASSLGSGRMNTEAFF.

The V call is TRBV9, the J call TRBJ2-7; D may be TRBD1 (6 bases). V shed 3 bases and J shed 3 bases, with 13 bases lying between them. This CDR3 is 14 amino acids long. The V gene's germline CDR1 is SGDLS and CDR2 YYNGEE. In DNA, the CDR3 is TGTGCCAGCAGCGCCGGGACAACGGTCTACGAGCAGTACTTC. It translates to CASSAGTTVYEQYF.

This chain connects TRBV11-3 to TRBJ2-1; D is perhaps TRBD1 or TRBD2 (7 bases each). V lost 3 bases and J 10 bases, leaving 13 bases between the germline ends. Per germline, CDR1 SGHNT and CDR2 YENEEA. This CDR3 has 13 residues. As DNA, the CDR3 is TGTGCCAGCAGCTTGGAAGCGGGACAGGAGCAGTTCTTC. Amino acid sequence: CASSLEAGQEQFF.

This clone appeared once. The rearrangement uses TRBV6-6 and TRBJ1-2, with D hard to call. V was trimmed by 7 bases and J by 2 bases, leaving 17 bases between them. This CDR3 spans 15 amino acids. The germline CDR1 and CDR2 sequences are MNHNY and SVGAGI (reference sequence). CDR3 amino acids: CASTTPAEENYGYTF. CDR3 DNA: TGTGCCAGCACCACGCCAGCCGAGGAGAACTATGGCTACACCTTC.

CDR3 in DNA: TGCAGCGTTACCGGGACTAGCGGGAGGACAGATACGCAGTATTTT. It yields the protein CSVTGTSGRTDTQYF. The chain joins TRBV29-1 to TRBJ2-3; TRBD2 aligns across 15 bases. J gave up 3 bases and V 5 bases, and 3 bases lay outside the gene matches. The CDR3 loop spans 15 amino acids. Germline V gene lookup returns CDR1 SQVTM and CDR2 ANQGSEA.

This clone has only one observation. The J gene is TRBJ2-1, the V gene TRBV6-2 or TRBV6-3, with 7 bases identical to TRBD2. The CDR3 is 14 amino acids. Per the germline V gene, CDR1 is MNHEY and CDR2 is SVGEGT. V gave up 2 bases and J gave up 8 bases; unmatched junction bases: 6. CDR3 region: CASSYGRENDEQFF. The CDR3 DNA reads TGTGCCAGCAGTTACGGGCGGGAGAACGATGAGCAGTTCTTC.

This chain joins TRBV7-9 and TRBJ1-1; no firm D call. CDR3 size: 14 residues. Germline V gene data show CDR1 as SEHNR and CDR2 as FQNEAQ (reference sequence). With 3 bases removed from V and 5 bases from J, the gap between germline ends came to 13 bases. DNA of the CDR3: TGTGCCAGCAGCTTGGGGTGGCGTCGGACTGAAGCTTTCTTT. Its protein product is CASSLGWRRTEAFF.

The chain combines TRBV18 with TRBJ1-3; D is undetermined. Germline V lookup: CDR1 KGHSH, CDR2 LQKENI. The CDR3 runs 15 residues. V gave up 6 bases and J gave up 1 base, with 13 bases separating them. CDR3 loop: CASSPNQESGNTIYF. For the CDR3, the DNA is TGTGCCAGCTCCCCGAATCAGGAGTCTGGAAACACCATATATTTT.

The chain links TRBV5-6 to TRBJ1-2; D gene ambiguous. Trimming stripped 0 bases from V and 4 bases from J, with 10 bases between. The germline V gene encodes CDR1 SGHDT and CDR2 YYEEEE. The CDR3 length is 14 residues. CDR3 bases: TGTGCCAGCAGCTTGGCCCAGCGGGGCTATGGCTACACCTTC. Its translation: CASSLAQRGYGYTF.

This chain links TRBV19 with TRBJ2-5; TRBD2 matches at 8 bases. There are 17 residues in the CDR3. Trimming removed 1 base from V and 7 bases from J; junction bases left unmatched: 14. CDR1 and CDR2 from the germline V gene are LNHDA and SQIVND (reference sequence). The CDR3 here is CASSIGFSGELGLTQYF. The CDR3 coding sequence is TGTGCCAGTAGTATAGGTTTTAGCGGGGAGTTGGGATTGACCCAGTACTTC.

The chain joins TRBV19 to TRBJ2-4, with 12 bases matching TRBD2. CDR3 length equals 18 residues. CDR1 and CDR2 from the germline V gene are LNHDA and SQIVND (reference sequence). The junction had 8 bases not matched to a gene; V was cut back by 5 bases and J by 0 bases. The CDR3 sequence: CASSVTSGRFLAKNIQYF. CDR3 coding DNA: TGTGCCAGTAGTGTCACTAGCGGGAGGTTCCTAGCCAAAAACATTCAGTACTTC.

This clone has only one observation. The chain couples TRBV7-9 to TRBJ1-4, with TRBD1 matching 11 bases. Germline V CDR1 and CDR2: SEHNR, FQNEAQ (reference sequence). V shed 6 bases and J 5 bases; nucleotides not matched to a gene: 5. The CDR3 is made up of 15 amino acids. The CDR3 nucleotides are TGTGCCAGCAGTTTGGGACAGGGGGAGAATGAAAAACTGTTTTTT. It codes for CASSLGQGENEKLFF.

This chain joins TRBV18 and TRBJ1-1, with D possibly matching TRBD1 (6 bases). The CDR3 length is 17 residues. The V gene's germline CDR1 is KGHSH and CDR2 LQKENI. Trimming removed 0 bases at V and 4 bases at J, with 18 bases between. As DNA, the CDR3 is TGTGCCAGCTCACCACCTGTGGGGGGCCCTCGGTTCACTGAAGCTTTCTTT. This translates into CASSPPVGGPRFTEAFF. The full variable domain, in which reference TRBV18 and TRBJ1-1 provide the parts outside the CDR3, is NAGVMQNPRHLVRRRGQEARLRCSPMKGHSHVYWYRQLPEEGLKFMVYLQKENIIDESGMPKERFSAEFPKEGPSILRIQQVVRGDSAAYFCASSPPVGGPRFTEAFFGQGTRLTVV.

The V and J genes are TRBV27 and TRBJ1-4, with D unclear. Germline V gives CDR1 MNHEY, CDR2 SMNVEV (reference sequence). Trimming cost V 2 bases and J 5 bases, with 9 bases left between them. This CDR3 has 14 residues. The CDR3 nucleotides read TGTGCCAGCAGTTTAAGGACGGGGAATGAAAAACTGTTTTTT. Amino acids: CASSLRTGNEKLFF.

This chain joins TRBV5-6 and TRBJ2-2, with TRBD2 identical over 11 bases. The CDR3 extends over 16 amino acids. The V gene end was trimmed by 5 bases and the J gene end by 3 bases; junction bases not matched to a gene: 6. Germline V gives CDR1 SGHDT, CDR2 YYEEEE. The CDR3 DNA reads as TGTGCCAGCAGACCGACTAGCGGGATTGACACCGGGGAGCTGTTTTTT. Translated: CASRPTSGIDTGELFF.

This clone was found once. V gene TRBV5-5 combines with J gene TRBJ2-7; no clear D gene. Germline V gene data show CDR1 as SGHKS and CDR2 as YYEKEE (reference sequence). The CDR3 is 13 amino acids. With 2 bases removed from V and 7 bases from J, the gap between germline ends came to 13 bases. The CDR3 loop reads CASSFQPSREQYF. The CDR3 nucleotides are TGTGCCAGCAGCTTCCAGCCCTCTAGGGAGCAGTACTTC.

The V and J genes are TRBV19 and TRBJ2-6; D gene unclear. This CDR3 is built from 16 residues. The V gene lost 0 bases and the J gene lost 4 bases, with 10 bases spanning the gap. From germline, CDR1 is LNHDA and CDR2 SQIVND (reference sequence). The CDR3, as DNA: TGTGCCAGTAGTATAGATCCGGGTGAAGGGGCCAACGTCCTGACTTTC. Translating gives CASSIDPGEGANVLTF.

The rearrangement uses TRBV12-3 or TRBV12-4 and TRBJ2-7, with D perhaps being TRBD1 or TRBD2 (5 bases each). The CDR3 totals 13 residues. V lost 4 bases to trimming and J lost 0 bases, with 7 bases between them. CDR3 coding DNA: TGTGCCAGCAGTTGGGACGCCTCCTACGAGCAGTACTTC. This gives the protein CASSWDASYEQYF.